One and the same sample provided the 20 T cell receptor beta chains below, sequenced in a study of T cell changes during pregnancy in multiple sclerosis. Clones were read by immunoSEQ multiplex PCR, and TCRdb kept only the in-frame ones, dropping some. Of about 46,000 clones detected, around 95% appear once; the ten largest clones hold roughly 3.9%. The starting material was CD8+ T cells from peripheral blood mononuclear cells, obtained after pregnancy. Receptors were obtained from a female donor with multiple sclerosis, enrolled in a pregnancy study.

V is TRBV13 and J is TRBJ2-3, with no clear D. V lost 10 bases and J lost 4, with 9 bases in between. CDR3 size: 11 residues. Germline loops: CDR1 PRHDT, CDR2 FYEKMQ (reference sequence). CDR3 bases: TGTGCCAATTCGCAGGCAGATACGCAGTATTTT. Translation gives CANSQADTQYF.

This chain links TRBV7-8 with TRBJ1-1; TRBD1 agrees at 7 bases. Germline lookup yields CDR1 SGHVS and CDR2 FQNEAQ. The CDR3 sequence is 13 residues long. The J segment lost 13 bases and the V segment lost 1 base, leaving 9 bases of the junction unmatched. CDR3 DNA: TGTGCCAGCAGCTTAGAGACAGGGAGGTTCGGTTTCTTT. Protein sequence: CASSLETGRFGFF.

The chain joins TRBV27 to TRBJ2-7; 9 bases match TRBD2. There are 15 residues in the CDR3. J lost 5 bases, V lost 1 base, and 6 bases had no gene match. Germline lookup yields CDR1 MNHEY and CDR2 SMNVEV (reference sequence). The CDR3 protein is CASSLWASGINEQYF. Here the CDR3 DNA reads TGTGCCAGCAGTTTATGGGCTAGCGGGATCAACGAGCAGTACTTC.

The chain uses TRBV6-5 and TRBJ2-3, with D tentatively TRBD2 (6 bases). Germline CDR1 reads MNHEY; CDR2 reads SVGAGI. Trimming removed 6 bases at V and 0 bases at J, with 10 bases between. The CDR3 spans 14 residues. CDR3: CASRRGHSTDTQYF. CDR3 in DNA: TGTGCCAGCAGGCGGGGCCATAGCACAGATACGCAGTATTTT.

The chain carries TRBV19 and TRBJ1-1; no clear D gene. Germline CDR1 and CDR2: LNHDA and SQIVND (reference sequence). V was clipped by 1 base and J by 4 bases, with 7 bases between them. This CDR3 comprises 13 residues. The CDR3 DNA reads TGTGCCAGTAGTATAGCGGGGAGCACTGAAGCTTTCTTT. Its protein is CASSIAGSTEAFF.

CDR3 protein: CASSVGLAGGEQYF. CDR3 nucleotide sequence: TGTGCCAGCAGCGTAGGGCTAGCGGGAGGCGAGCAGTACTTC. The chain joins TRBV9 to TRBJ2-7; TRBD2 matches 11 bases. With V trimmed by 0 bases and J by 6 bases, 2 bases remained unmatched. The CDR3 totals 14 residues. Germline CDR1 and CDR2: SGDLS and YYNGEE.

A remark on this clone: The same CDR3 can be traced to other DNA sequences in this sample. V is TRBV9 and J is TRBJ1-1; 7 bases align to TRBD1. J was trimmed by 7 bases and V by 4 bases; bases with no gene match: 4. This CDR3 is built from 12 residues. Germline CDR1 SGDLS, CDR2 YYNGEE. CDR3 protein: CASSTRQGEAFF. CDR3 sequence (DNA): TGTGCCAGCAGCACACGACAGGGTGAAGCTTTCTTT.

J is TRBJ2-7 and V is TRBV6-5; D call uncertain. Germline-derived CDR1 and CDR2 are MNHEY and SVGAGI. The CDR3 length is 13 residues. V dropped 2 bases and J dropped 5 bases, with 10 bases sitting between them. The CDR3 sequence is CASSYHPNDEQYF. The DNA of the CDR3 is TGTGCCAGCAGTTACCACCCTAATGACGAGCAGTACTTC.

The chain has TRBV7-6 and TRBJ1-3, with 8 bases lining up with TRBD1. CDR3 length: 15 residues. The J segment lost 2 bases and the V segment lost 1 base, leaving 1 base of the junction unmatched. Per germline, CDR1 SGHVS and CDR2 FNYEAQ. CDR3 protein: CASSLGQGTGNTIYF. Here the CDR3 DNA reads TGTGCCAGCAGCTTAGGACAGGGGACTGGAAACACCATATATTTT.

The chain combines TRBV10-2 with TRBJ2-7; 7 bases align to TRBD2. The trim removed 8 bases at V and 4 bases at J, leaving 8 bases unmatched. Germline V gives CDR1 WSHSY, CDR2 SAAADI. This CDR3 has 13 amino acids. The CDR3 sequence is CASGGGRDYEQYF. The DNA of the CDR3 is TGCGCCAGCGGCGGGGGACGAGATTACGAGCAGTACTTC.

The rearrangement uses TRBV19 and TRBJ2-1; TRBD2 aligns across 7 bases. Germline CDR1 reads LNHDA; CDR2 reads SQIVND (reference sequence). V lost 9 bases to trimming and J lost 5 bases; unmatched junction nucleotides: 10. CDR3 length equals 14 residues. CDR3 sequence reads: CARGDSGRNNEQFF. The CDR3 bases are TGTGCCAGAGGGGATAGCGGGCGGAACAATGAGCAGTTCTTC. The full variable domain, its missing parts supplied by reference TRBV19 and TRBJ2-1, is DGGITQSPKYLFRKEGQNVTLSCEQNLNHDAMYWYRQDPGQGLRLIYYSQIVNDFQKGDIAEGYSVSREKKESFPLTVTSAQKNPTAFYLCARGDSGRNNEQFFGPGTRLTVL.

The chain links TRBV4-2 to TRBJ2-7; 8 bases agree with TRBD2. The CDR3 is made up of 13 amino acids. J lost 4 bases, V lost 4 bases, and 3 bases had no gene match. Germline CDR1 is LGHNA and CDR2 is YNFKEQ. The DNA for the CDR3 is TGTGCCAGCAGCCCCGGGAGGGCTTACGAGCAGTACTTC. Its translation: CASSPGRAYEQYF.

The chain uses TRBV9 and TRBJ2-1; D gene unclear. Between the trimmed V and J ends, which lost 1 base and 5 bases, there was a span of 4 bases. This CDR3 contains 12 residues. The germline V gene has CDR1 SGDLS and CDR2 YYNGEE. CDR3 in DNA: TGTGCCAGCAGCGTAACACACAATGAGCAGTTCTTC. It codes for CASSVTHNEQFF.

This chain links TRBV5-1 with TRBJ2-1; 8 bases fit TRBD1. There are 15 residues in the CDR3. V lost 0 bases to trimming and J lost 8 bases; unmatched junction nucleotides: 7. Germline CDR1 reads SGHRS; CDR2 reads YFSETQ. In DNA form, the CDR3 reads TGCGCCAGCAGCTTGGGAGGACAGGGCGTCCATGAGCAGTTCTTC. It codes for CASSLGGQGVHEQFF.

The chain recombines TRBV27 with TRBJ1-3; tentatively, D is TRBD1 (6 bases). The CDR3 consists of 15 residues. With 5 bases removed from V and 0 bases from J, the gap between germline ends came to 11 bases. CDR1 and CDR2 (germline): MNHEY, SMNVEV (reference sequence). CDR3 protein: CASSATGSSGNTIYF. The CDR3 DNA sequence: TGTGCCAGCAGTGCTACAGGGAGCTCTGGAAACACCATATATTTT.

This clone came up once. This chain links TRBV7-9 with TRBJ1-1; D uncertain. Germline V gives CDR1 SEHNR, CDR2 FQNEAQ (reference sequence). The CDR3 contains 13 residues. V was pared by 6 bases and J by 5 bases, with 13 bases between. CDR3 in DNA: TGTGCCAGCAGTCCACCCGGAGGGACTGAAGCTTTCTTT. It specifies CASSPPGGTEAFF. The full variable domain, with the rest looked up from reference TRBV7-9 and TRBJ1-1, is DTGVSQNPRHKITKRGQNVTFRCDPISEHNRLYWYRQTLGQGPEFLTYFQNEAQLEKSRLLSDRFSAERPKGSFSTLEIQRTEQGDSAMYLCASSPPGGTEAFFGQGTRLTVV.

The chain has TRBV7-9 and TRBJ1-1, with D unclear. Trimming took 1 base from V and 11 from J, leaving 11 bases between them. The CDR3 is 12 residues long. Germline loops: CDR1 SEHNR, CDR2 FQNEAQ (reference sequence). In nucleotides, the CDR3 is TGTGCCAGCAGCTTAGGATCTGTTGAGGCTTTCTTT. This gives the protein CASSLGSVEAFF.

The chain uses TRBV15 and TRBJ2-3, with 9 bases aligning to TRBD2. This CDR3 contains 15 residues. Germline V gives CDR1 LNHNV, CDR2 YYDKDF (reference sequence). V was clipped by 6 bases and J by 4 bases; unmatched bases: 8. In nucleotides, the CDR3 is TGTGCCACCAGAGTAGCGGGGGATTACCCAGATACGCAGTATTTT. Translating gives CATRVAGDYPDTQYF.

The chain uses TRBV6-1 and TRBJ2-5; the match to TRBD1 covers 7 bases. Trimming removed 7 bases from V and 2 bases from J; junction bases left unmatched: 7. Germline CDR1 reads MNHNS; CDR2 reads SASEGT. The CDR3 is made up of 14 amino acids. CDR3 sequence (DNA): TGTGCCAGCACAACCGGGACAGATCAAGAGACCCAGTACTTC. Its protein product is CASTTGTDQETQYF.

The V and J genes are TRBV4-1 and TRBJ1-4; possibly TRBD1 for D (6 bases). Germline V gene sequence: CDR1 MGHRA, CDR2 YSYEKL. The germline V and J ends were trimmed by 3 bases and 8 bases, with 19 bases remaining between them. This CDR3 has 16 amino acids. This CDR3 reads CASSHSLTGINEKLFF. The CDR3 DNA reads as TGCGCCAGCAGCCACTCCCTAACAGGGATTAACGAAAAACTGTTTTTT.